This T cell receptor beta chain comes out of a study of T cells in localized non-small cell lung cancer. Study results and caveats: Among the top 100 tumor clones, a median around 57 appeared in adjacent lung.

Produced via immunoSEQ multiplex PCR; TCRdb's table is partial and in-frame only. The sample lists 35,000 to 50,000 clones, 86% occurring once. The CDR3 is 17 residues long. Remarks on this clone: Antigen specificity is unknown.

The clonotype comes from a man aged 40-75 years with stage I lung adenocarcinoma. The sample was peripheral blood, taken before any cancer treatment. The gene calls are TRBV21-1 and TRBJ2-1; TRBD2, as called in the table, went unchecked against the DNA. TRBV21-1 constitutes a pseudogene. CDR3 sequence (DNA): TGTGCCAGCAGCAAATGGGTTACTAGCGGTCCCTACAATGAGCAGTTCTTC. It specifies CASSKWVTSGPYNEQFF.